These 30 T cell receptor beta chains were sequenced from one sample in a study of cytomegalovirus exposure and HLA in healthy donors (dated by TCRdb to 2017 to 2019). Receptor libraries were prepared by the immunoSEQ multiplex PCR assay. A mixture of 60 forward primers for TCR Vbeta segments and 13 reverse primers for TCR Jbeta segments was used in the multiplex PCR. In TCRdb, the immuneACCESS table is reduced to in-frame sequences with V and J assigned. These tables do not hold every clone; where another copy was compared, an unresolved V gene accounts for under half, and the others remain unexplained. The sample table contains about 190,000 clones; only one count was recorded for around four fifths of them. Less than 2% of the sample lies in the top ten. The sample consisted of PBMCs. These TCRs come from a man between 35 and 55 years old in good health and CMV-seropositive.

The chain uses TRBV28 and TRBJ1-2; 8 bases line up with TRBD1. The CDR3 totals 15 residues. V lost 5 bases and J lost 7; bases outside the gene matches: 12. Germline V CDR1 and CDR2: MDHEN, SYDVKM. CDR3 in amino acids: CASSLSTGGERGYTF. The CDR3, as DNA: TGTGCCAGCAGTCTAAGCACAGGGGGAGAACGTGGCTACACCTTC.

This chain uses TRBV9 with TRBJ2-2; the D gene is possibly TRBD1 (6 bases). With 0 bases removed from V and 4 bases from J, the gap between germline ends came to 13 bases. Per germline, CDR1 SGDLS and CDR2 YYNGEE. The CDR3 covers 16 residues. As DNA, the CDR3 is TGTGCCAGCAGCGTAGGTGGACGAGGGGGCACCGGGGAGCTGTTTTTT. Translated, it gives CASSVGGRGGTGELFF.

J is TRBJ2-5 and V is TRBV5-1; tentative D call: TRBD1 (5 bases). Germline lookup yields CDR1 SGHRS and CDR2 YFSETQ. The CDR3 has 14 residues. The germline V and J ends were trimmed by 0 bases and 5 bases, with 11 bases remaining between them. As DNA, the CDR3 is TGCGCCAGCAGCTTGGAGGGGTTCGGCGAGACCCAGTACTTC. Residues: CASSLEGFGETQYF. Full variable domain (missing parts from reference TRBV5-1 and TRBJ2-5): KAGVTQTPRYLIKTRGQQVTLSCSPISGHRSVSWYQQTPGQGLQFLFEYFSETQRNKGNFPGRFSGRQFSNSRSEMNVSTLELGDSALYLCASSLEGFGETQYFGPGTRLLVL.

As to this clone: The junction does not match germline at one end; this may be a read error. The V call is TRBV7-9, the J call TRBJ2-5, with a tentative D call TRBD2 (5 bases). The CDR3 sequence is 14 residues long. Germline lookup yields CDR1 SEHNR and CDR2 FQNEAQ (reference sequence). CDR3: CSSSFLRDGETQYF. The CDR3 DNA follows: TGTTCCAGCAGCTTCCTCCGGGATGGAGAGACCCAGTACTTC.

The chain combines TRBV18 with TRBJ1-5; 10 nucleotides line up with TRBD1. Germline V gives CDR1 KGHSH, CDR2 LQKENI. Trimming cost V 4 bases and J 5 bases; bases outside gene matches: 11. The CDR3 is made up of 17 amino acids. The CDR3 DNA reads as TGTGCCAGCTCACTAGTTCCCGGGACAGGGGCCCATCAGCCCCAGCATTTT. It is translated as CASSLVPGTGAHQPQHF.

V gene TRBV2 combines with J gene TRBJ2-5; 9 bases map to TRBD2. CDR3 length equals 14 residues. Trimming at V came to 1 base and at J to 5 bases, leaving 2 bases not matched to a gene. The germline gives CDR1 SNHLY, CDR2 FYNNEI. The CDR3 DNA reads as TGTGCCAGCAGTGAAGGGCGGGGGGGGGAGACCCAGTACTTC. Translating gives CASSEGRGGETQYF.

This clone has a single count. V usage is TRBV7-2 and J usage is TRBJ2-5; unclear D gene. Germline CDR1 SGHTA, CDR2 FQGNSA. The germline V and J ends were trimmed by 1 base and 4 bases, with 7 bases remaining between them. The CDR3 totals 13 residues. As DNA, the CDR3 is TGTGCCAGCAGCTTAGACAGAAGAGAGACCCAGTACTTC. Amino acids: CASSLDRRETQYF.

V usage is TRBV5-1 and J usage is TRBJ2-7, with 12 bases aligning to TRBD2. With V trimmed by 4 bases and J by 2 bases, 4 bases remained unmatched. The CDR3 has 15 residues. CDR1 is SGHRS and CDR2 is YFSETQ in the germline V gene. CDR3 residues: CASSEGLAGTYEQYF. CDR3 nucleotide sequence: TGCGCCAGCAGCGAAGGACTAGCGGGAACCTACGAGCAGTACTTC. Full variable domain (remainder filled in from reference TRBV5-1 and TRBJ2-7): KAGVTQTPRYLIKTRGQQVTLSCSPISGHRSVSWYQQTPGQGLQFLFEYFSETQRNKGNFPGRFSGRQFSNSRSEMNVSTLELGDSALYLCASSEGLAGTYEQYFGPGTRLTVT.

The rearrangement links TRBV19 to TRBJ2-7; D gene uncertain. Germline V gene lookup returns CDR1 LNHDA and CDR2 SQIVND (reference sequence). CDR3 size: 13 residues. Trimming removed 3 bases at V and 2 bases at J, with 8 bases between. The CDR3 region is CASSIRTAYEQYF. Here the CDR3 DNA reads TGTGCCAGTAGTATTCGCACAGCCTACGAGCAGTACTTC. Variable domain in full (rest from reference TRBV19 and TRBJ2-7): DGGITQSPKYLFRKEGQNVTLSCEQNLNHDAMYWYRQDPGQGLRLIYYSQIVNDFQKGDIAEGYSVSREKKESFPLTVTSAQKNPTAFYLCASSIRTAYEQYFGPGTRLTVT.

This chain connects TRBV27 to TRBJ2-1; 7 nucleotides agree with TRBD1. This CDR3 is built from 16 residues. CDR1 and CDR2 from the germline V gene are MNHEY and SMNVEV (reference sequence). V gave up 3 bases and J gave up 9 bases; unmatched junction bases: 14. The CDR3 loop is CASSLATGYLPTEQFF. The CDR3 coding sequence is TGTGCCAGCAGTTTGGCGACAGGGTACCTACCTACTGAGCAGTTCTTC.

This chain uses TRBV6-5 with TRBJ2-7; 8 bases match TRBD1. CDR1 and CDR2 (germline): MNHEY, SVGAGI. There are 15 residues in the CDR3. Trimming removed 2 bases from V and 0 bases from J; junction bases left unmatched: 3. The CDR3 DNA sequence: TGTGCCAGCAGTTACCGGGACAGGAGCTCCTACGAGCAGTACTTC. This gives the protein CASSYRDRSSYEQYF.

J is TRBJ2-2 and V is TRBV7-3, with D perhaps TRBD1 (6 bases). Germline CDR1 SGHTA, CDR2 FQGTGA. Trimming removed 5 bases from V and 0 bases from J, with 10 bases in between. This CDR3 comprises 15 residues. CDR3 region: CASSTRQANTGELFF. CDR3 DNA sequence: TGTGCCAGCAGCACTCGACAGGCGAACACCGGGGAGCTGTTTTTT.

The V gene is TRBV30, the J gene TRBJ2-5; TRBD2 matches 11 bases. Germline CDR1 GTSNPN, CDR2 SVGIG (reference sequence). The CDR3 consists of 18 residues. V gave up 1 base and J gave up 4 bases; unmatched junction bases: 14. CDR3 DNA: TGTGCCTGGAGTGGGGGCCCTAGCGGGAGGACCCGGGGAGAGACCCAGTACTTC. It codes for CAWSGGPSGRTRGETQYF.

The V gene is TRBV27, the J gene TRBJ2-3; D perhaps matches TRBD2 (6 bases). The CDR3 totals 14 residues. V dropped 8 bases and J dropped 14 bases, with 26 bases sitting between them. Germline V lookup: CDR1 MNHEY, CDR2 SMNVEV (reference sequence). In DNA form, the CDR3 reads TGTGCCAGCCAAAGCAGTTTTCCAGCGGGTGAGGGGTATTTT. It specifies CASQSSFPAGEGYF.

A few counts support this clone. This CDR3 reads CASSPAGTGPIQETQYF. CDR3 DNA sequence: TGTGCCAGCAGCCCGGCTGGCACAGGGCCAATTCAAGAGACCCAGTACTTC. The chain recombines TRBV4-2 with TRBJ2-5, with D tentatively TRBD1 (6 bases). The V end lost 4 bases, the J end lost 2 bases, and 20 bases lay between the germline ends. Per the germline V gene, CDR1 is LGHNA and CDR2 is YNFKEQ. The CDR3 length is 17 residues.

The V and J genes are TRBV6-1 and TRBJ2-5; no reliable D call. The CDR3 loop spans 15 amino acids. Germline assignment: CDR1 MNHNS and CDR2 SASEGT. Trimming left V 6 bases short and J 1 base short, with 15 bases between. As DNA, the CDR3 is TGTGCCAGCAGCGTGGTTAGTACCACCCAAGAGACCCAGTACTTC. This encodes CASSVVSTTQETQYF.

This clone was seen more than once but under ten times. This sequence joins TRBV30 and TRBJ2-3, with 7 bases aligning to TRBD2. This CDR3 has 12 residues. Unmatched junction bases numbered 4, after V lost 7 bases and J lost 3 bases. Germline V gene sequence: CDR1 GTSNPN, CDR2 SVGIG (reference sequence). The CDR3: CAFREGTDTQYF. CDR3 bases: TGTGCCTTCAGGGAGGGAACAGATACGCAGTATTTT. Full variable domain (outside the CDR3, taken from reference TRBV30 and TRBJ2-3): SQTIHQWPATLVQPVGSPLSLECTVEGTSNPNLYWYRQAAGRGLQLLFYSVGIGQISSEVPQNLSASRPQDRQFILSSKKLLLSDSGFYLCAFREGTDTQYFGPGTRLTVL.

The chain has TRBV28 and TRBJ1-5, with 7 bases lining up with TRBD1. There are 15 residues in the CDR3. The V gene end was trimmed by 5 bases and the J gene end by 2 bases; junction bases not matched to a gene: 6. CDR1 and CDR2 from the germline V gene are MDHEN and SYDVKM. The CDR3 loop reads CASSPGQDRNQPQHF. The CDR3 coding sequence is TGTGCCAGCAGTCCCGGACAGGATCGCAATCAGCCCCAGCATTTT.

The genes are TRBV5-1 and TRBJ2-3; D is unclear. Germline lookup yields CDR1 SGHRS and CDR2 YFSETQ. The CDR3 runs to 19 residues. The ends were cut back, 1 base at V and 0 bases at J, with 21 bases in the middle. The CDR3 region is CASSLILQIIPSSTDTQYF. CDR3 nucleotides: TGCGCCAGCAGCTTGATATTGCAGATTATCCCCTCTAGCACAGATACGCAGTATTTT.

This rearrangement joins TRBV2 to TRBJ2-3; D may be TRBD2 (6 bases). CDR1 is SNHLY, CDR2 FYNNEI, per germline. Trimming removed 6 bases from V and 2 bases from J, with 12 bases in between. The CDR3 runs 14 residues. CDR3 residues: CASRRGLDTDTQYF. CDR3 bases: TGTGCCAGCAGGAGGGGACTCGACACAGATACGCAGTATTTT.

The chain has TRBV4-1 and TRBJ2-5, with a weak D call TRBD1 (5 bases). CDR1 MGHRA and CDR2 YSYEKL come from the germline V gene. Trimming took off 0 bases at V and 5 bases at J, with 13 bases between the two ends. This CDR3 contains 15 residues. The CDR3 reads CASSQDRTMEETQYF. In DNA form, the CDR3 reads TGCGCCAGCAGCCAAGATAGGACAATGGAGGAGACCCAGTACTTC.

The CDR3 DNA sequence: TGTGCCAGCAGTGAGTTTAGCGGGGGGAGCTCCTACAATGAGCAGTTCTTC. It translates to CASSEFSGGSSYNEQFF. This rearrangement joins TRBV2 to TRBJ2-1; TRBD2 matches at 10 bases. Trimming at V came to 3 bases and at J to 0 bases, leaving 5 bases not matched to a gene. The CDR3 consists of 17 residues. CDR1 and CDR2 (germline): SNHLY, FYNNEI.

The chain employs TRBV6-5 and TRBJ2-2; 8 bases are a match to TRBD2. The CDR3 sequence is 15 residues long. The junction had 10 bases not matched to a gene; V was cut back by 7 bases and J by 6 bases. CDR1 is MNHEY, CDR2 SVGAGI, per germline. The CDR3 DNA sequence: TGTGCCAGCAACGGTAGATCCGGGAGGGCCGGGGAGCTGTTTTTT. This encodes CASNGRSGRAGELFF.

The V call is TRBV5-8, the J call TRBJ1-5; D might be TRBD1 (5 bases). This CDR3 contains 14 residues. Per the germline V gene, CDR1 is SGHTS and CDR2 is YDEGEE. V lost 2 bases to trimming and J lost 4 bases, with 10 bases between them. The CDR3 protein is CASSFWGGNQPQHF. Here the CDR3 DNA reads TGTGCCAGCAGCTTTTGGGGGGGAAATCAGCCCCAGCATTTT.

V gene TRBV5-4 combines with J gene TRBJ2-7, with a possible D match to TRBD1 (6 bases). The CDR3 is 14 residues long. V was cut by 4 bases and J by 2 bases, with 13 bases left in between. Germline V gives CDR1 SGHNT, CDR2 YYREEE (reference sequence). The DNA of the CDR3 is TGTGCCAGCAGCCCGCCTGACAGGACCTACGAGCAGTACTTC. Its protein is CASSPPDRTYEQYF.

For the CDR3, the DNA is TGCAGCGTTGAATCCCCGGGACTAGCGGGAGCCGGGGAGCTGTTTTTT. Protein: CSVESPGLAGAGELFF. The J gene is TRBJ2-2, the V gene TRBV29-1; TRBD2 aligns across 14 bases. Germline CDR1 is SQVTM and CDR2 is ANQGSEA. The V segment lost 2 bases and the J segment 6 bases; nucleotides outside the gene matches: 5. This CDR3 spans 16 amino acids.

The chain joins TRBV5-8 to TRBJ1-5; TRBD1 might be the D (5 bases). CDR3 size: 16 residues. Germline CDR1 is SGHTS and CDR2 is YDEGEE. Trimming removed 0 bases from V and 2 bases from J, with 12 bases in between. The CDR3 DNA is TGTGCCAGCAGCTTGGTGGCAGGGTCGGGCAATCAGCCCCAGCATTTT. Translated, it gives CASSLVAGSGNQPQHF.

V gene TRBV5-1 combines with J gene TRBJ2-5; 11 nucleotides agree with TRBD2. V dropped 4 bases and J dropped 0; count of bases not matched to a gene: 2. Germline values: CDR1 SGHRS, CDR2 YFSETQ. CDR3 size: 15 residues. CDR3 DNA: TGCGCCAGCAGCCGGACTAGCGGGTACCAAGAGACCCAGTACTTC. Encoded protein: CASSRTSGYQETQYF.

The chain couples TRBV27 to TRBJ1-2, with D possibly matching TRBD1 (6 bases). The V end was cut by 4 bases, the J end by 8 bases, with 23 bases between. There are 16 residues in the CDR3. The V gene's germline CDR1 is MNHEY and CDR2 SMNVEV (reference sequence). CDR3 loop: CASSSPSTGLVGGYTF. The CDR3 bases are TGTGCCAGCAGTTCACCCTCGACAGGTCTAGTCGGGGGCTACACCTTC.

The rearrangement links TRBV6-1 to TRBJ2-1; 10 bases line up with TRBD2. From germline, CDR1 is MNHNS and CDR2 SASEGT. Trimming cost V 2 bases and J 9 bases; bases outside gene matches: 1. The CDR3 consists of 13 residues. In DNA, the CDR3 is TGTGCCAGCAGTGAACTAGCGGGAGTTGAGCAGTTCTTC. Its translation: CASSELAGVEQFF.